Below are 22 T cell receptor beta chains sequenced from a single sample in a study of T cells after yellow fever vaccination (dated by TCRdb to the late 2010s). Libraries were made using 5' RACE. TCRdb records Illumina HiSeq 2500 as the sequencer. TCRdb applied fastp at Q25 and MiXCR to the public reads, then kept only in-frame beta chains. A single entry per CDR3 protein holds the most common genes and DNA from its merged rows. This sample comprises about 500,000 distinct CDR3 sequences, around a sixth of them detected only once. Jointly, the top ten make up 15% to 20% of the sample. The treatment or condition label corresponds to: live attenuated yellow fever vaccine strain. The specimen comprised PBMCs, sampled less than 6 days after the first yellow fever vaccination. These receptors all come from a man aged 18 to 35 who received the YFV17D yellow fever vaccine.

The V and J genes are TRBV5-4 and TRBJ2-1; 14 bases fit TRBD2. There are 17 residues in the CDR3. Germline V gene data show CDR1 as SGHNT and CDR2 as YYREEE (reference sequence). J gave up 8 bases and V 4 bases, and 11 bases lay outside the gene matches. This CDR3 reads CASSTTRTSGGRDEQFF. The CDR3 coding sequence is TGTGCCAGCAGCACCACCCGGACTAGCGGGGGGCGGGATGAGCAGTTCTTC.

Details on this clonotype: Germline is not matched at one junction end, which may reflect a read error. Written as DNA, the CDR3 is TGTGCCGGCAGTCTCGGACTAGCGGGGGGTGAGCAGTTCTTC. It translates to CAGSLGLAGGEQFF. The chain recombines TRBV12-3 or TRBV12-4 with TRBJ2-1; 14 nucleotides agree with TRBD2. The CDR3 totals 14 residues.

V usage is TRBV4-3 and J usage is TRBJ1-1; D unresolved. The V and J ends lost 0 bases and 12 bases respectively, with 14 bases between them. The CDR3 length is 13 residues. CDR1 and CDR2 from the germline V gene are LGHNA and YSLEER. The CDR3 bases are TGCGCCAGCAGCCAAGATCTTCTCGAGCGGACTTTCTTT. It specifies CASSQDLLERTFF.

The chain joins TRBV2 to TRBJ2-7; no reliable D call. The CDR3 sequence is 13 residues long. Germline values: CDR1 SNHLY, CDR2 FYNNEI. The V end lost 3 bases, the J end lost 6 bases, and 12 bases lay between the germline ends. As DNA, the CDR3 is TGTGCCAGCAGTGATAAGGTTAGAGGCGAGCAGTACGTC. Its protein product is CASSDKVRGEQYV.

Only a few counts were recorded for this clonotype. The chain is built from TRBV27 and TRBJ2-7; tentatively, D is TRBD2 (7 bases). Germline assignment: CDR1 MNHEY and CDR2 SMNVEV (reference sequence). The CDR3 totals 15 residues. V lost 3 bases, J lost 2 bases, and 14 bases lay in between. The CDR3 sequence: CASSFKRGATYEQYF. The CDR3 nucleotides are TGTGCCAGCAGTTTCAAACGGGGGGCCACCTACGAGCAGTACTTC.

This sequence joins TRBV6-5 and TRBJ1-6; D uncertain. The CDR3 has 15 amino acids. V lost 0 bases and J 9 bases, leaving 12 bases between the germline ends. Per the germline V gene, CDR1 is MNHEY and CDR2 is SVGAGI. DNA for the CDR3: TGTGCCAGCAGTTACTCTGGCGGCCTGGGTTCACCCCTCCACTTT. This gives the protein CASSYSGGLGSPLHF.

This chain links TRBV7-9 with TRBJ2-7; TRBD1 matches 7 bases. Germline lookup yields CDR1 SEHNR and CDR2 FQNEAQ (reference sequence). The V and J ends lost 1 base and 4 bases, in that order; junction bases with no gene match: 7. The CDR3 loop spans 15 amino acids. The CDR3 is CASSLVGGGKYEQYV. CDR3 sequence (DNA): TGTGCCAGCAGCTTAGTAGGGGGCGGAAAGTACGAGCAGTACGTC.

This clonotype has at least ten counts. The chain has TRBV21-1 and TRBJ1-2; the D call in the table, TRBD1, was not verified against the DNA. TRBV21-1 corresponds to a pseudogene. This CDR3 contains 11 residues. CDR3 sequence: CASSGGYGYTF. CDR3 coding DNA: TGTGCCAGTTCCGGGGGCTATGGCTACACCTTC.

In this sample, this clonotype turned up a few times. The chain couples TRBV7-2 to TRBJ2-1; TRBD1 matches 7 bases. This CDR3 has 15 amino acids. V shed 4 bases and J 3 bases; nucleotides not matched to a gene: 6. CDR1 is SGHTA and CDR2 is FQGNSA in the germline V gene. CDR3 loop: CASSYRQGVYNEQFF. The CDR3 DNA reads as TGTGCCAGCAGCTACCGACAGGGAGTCTACAATGAGCAGTTCTTC.

The J gene is TRBJ2-5, the V gene TRBV5-1; TRBD2 might be the D (6 bases). Germline V lookup: CDR1 SGHRS, CDR2 YFSETQ. CDR3 size: 15 residues. The V gene lost 2 bases and the J gene lost 1 base, with 12 bases spanning the gap. CDR3 sequence: CASSFVVSGQETQYF. CDR3 nucleotides: TGCGCCAGCAGCTTCGTCGTTAGCGGCCAAGAGACCCAGTACTTC.

This clonotype has only a few counts. This chain joins TRBV4-3 and TRBJ2-2, with D perhaps matching TRBD1 (5 bases). CDR1 LGHNA and CDR2 YSLEER come from the germline V gene. V was shortened by 0 bases and J by 6 bases, with 23 bases between the two germline ends. The CDR3 sequence is 19 residues long. CDR3 nucleotide sequence: TGCGCCAGCAGCCAAGATTTTCAGGGAAGGATCGTATGGGCCGGGGAGCTGTTTTTT. Translated, it gives CASSQDFQGRIVWAGELFF.

The genes are TRBV18 and TRBJ1-4, with TRBD1 matching 7 bases. The V segment lost 3 bases and the J segment 3 bases; nucleotides outside the gene matches: 10. Germline loops: CDR1 KGHSH, CDR2 LQKENI. The CDR3 loop spans 17 amino acids. CDR3: CASSPAGPGQPNEKLFF. The CDR3 nucleotides are TGTGCCAGCTCACCGGCGGGCCCGGGACAGCCTAATGAAAAACTGTTTTTT. Full variable domain (missing parts from reference TRBV18 and TRBJ1-4): NAGVMQNPRHLVRRRGQEARLRCSPMKGHSHVYWYRQLPEEGLKFMVYLQKENIIDESGMPKERFSAEFPKEGPSILRIQQVVRGDSAAYFCASSPAGPGQPNEKLFFGSGTQLSVL.

This clonotype was seen a few times. The chain links TRBV11-2 to TRBJ2-3; D gene unclear. Germline V CDR1 and CDR2: SGHAT, FQNNGV. The V gene lost 5 bases and the J gene lost 5 bases, with 8 bases spanning the gap. This CDR3 spans 12 amino acids. CDR3 in DNA: TGTGCCAGCAGCCACCTTGGAGATACGCAGTATTTT. Translated, it gives CASSHLGDTQYF.

The chain employs TRBV18 and TRBJ1-4; no definite D call. Germline V gene data show CDR1 as KGHSH and CDR2 as LQKENI. V was trimmed by 1 base and J by 8 bases, leaving 11 bases between them. The CDR3 has 14 residues. For the CDR3, the DNA is TGTGCCAGCTCACCACAGGGAGAGGAGGAAAAACTGTTTTTT. Protein sequence: CASSPQGEEEKLFF.

This clonotype was seen a handful of times. The chain links TRBV29-1 to TRBJ1-5; TRBD1 aligns across 8 bases. CDR1 and CDR2 from the germline V gene are SQVTM and ANQGSEA. The CDR3 spans 14 residues. The V segment lost 6 bases and the J segment 4 bases; nucleotides outside the gene matches: 8. CDR3 in amino acids: CSVSQGAENQPQHF. The CDR3 DNA is TGCAGCGTATCCCAGGGGGCGGAGAATCAGCCCCAGCATTTT.

The chain couples TRBV5-4 to TRBJ2-2; D remains ambiguous. Germline V CDR1 and CDR2: SGHNT, YYREEE (reference sequence). V was cut by 1 base and J by 0 bases, with 7 bases left in between. CDR3 length: 15 amino acids. The CDR3 nucleotides are TGTGCCAGCAGCTTGTCCAGGACGAACACCGGGGAGCTGTTTTTT. Its translation: CASSLSRTNTGELFF. The complete variable domain, with remaining parts taken from reference TRBV5-4 and TRBJ2-2, reads ETGVTQSPTHLIKTRGQQVTLRCSSQSGHNTVSWYQQALGQGPQFIFQYYREEENGRGNFPPRFSGLQFPNYSSELNVNALELDDSALYLCASSLSRTNTGELFFGEGSRLTVL.

The V and J genes are TRBV5-1 and TRBJ1-1, with TRBD1 matching 7 bases. Germline values: CDR1 SGHRS, CDR2 YFSETQ. CDR3 length: 13 amino acids. V lost 3 bases to trimming and J lost 8 bases; unmatched junction nucleotides: 7. CDR3 DNA sequence: TGCGCCAGCAGCTGGATGGGGGACAGAGAAGCTTTCTTT. Amino acid sequence: CASSWMGDREAFF.

V gene TRBV5-5 combines with J gene TRBJ2-1; no clear D gene. The CDR3 runs to 15 residues. Trimming took 4 bases from V and 5 from J, leaving 16 bases between them. The V gene's germline CDR1 is SGHKS and CDR2 YYEKEE (reference sequence). CDR3 residues: CASSSEVLLNNEQFF. The DNA for the CDR3 is TGTGCCAGCAGCAGCGAGGTCCTATTAAACAATGAGCAGTTCTTC.

V gene TRBV20-1 combines with J gene TRBJ2-1; possible D gene TRBD2, 6 bases. Germline V gene data show CDR1 as DFQATT and CDR2 as SNEGSKA (reference sequence). V was pared by 2 bases and J by 0 bases, with 17 bases between. There are 17 residues in the CDR3. The CDR3 nucleotides read TGCAGTGCTAGACTTTCCGCCGCGGGGAGCTCCTACAATGAGCAGTTCTTC. Its protein is CSARLSAAGSSYNEQFF.

This clonotype has a count of ten or more. This chain connects TRBV7-9 to TRBJ1-2; a possible D gene is TRBD1 (5 bases). The CDR3 has 14 residues. CDR1 is SEHNR, CDR2 FQNEAQ, per germline (reference sequence). V lost 2 bases and J lost 6, with 13 bases in between. Here the CDR3 reads CASSLKGRRNGYTF. CDR3 sequence (DNA): TGTGCCAGCAGCTTAAAGGGGCGACGGAATGGCTACACCTTC.

This chain links TRBV20-1 with TRBJ2-5; the D is unclear. This CDR3 has 13 residues. The germline V gene encodes CDR1 DFQATT and CDR2 SNEGSKA (reference sequence). Trimming cost V 3 bases and J 2 bases, with 10 bases left between them. CDR3 nucleotides: TGCAGTGCTAGTAGGCGGCAGCAAGAGACCCAGTACTTC. This codes for CSASRRQQETQYF.

This clonotype was counted a few times. This chain joins TRBV5-4 and TRBJ1-1; D may be TRBD1 (6 bases). V dropped 1 base and J dropped 5 bases, with 27 bases sitting between them. CDR1 is SGHNT and CDR2 is YYREEE in the germline V gene (reference sequence). This CDR3 comprises 19 residues. The CDR3 is CASSLFGFGLSAGVTEAFF. In DNA form, the CDR3 reads TGTGCCAGCAGCTTGTTTGGTTTCGGTCTTTCCGCAGGGGTAACTGAAGCTTTCTTT.